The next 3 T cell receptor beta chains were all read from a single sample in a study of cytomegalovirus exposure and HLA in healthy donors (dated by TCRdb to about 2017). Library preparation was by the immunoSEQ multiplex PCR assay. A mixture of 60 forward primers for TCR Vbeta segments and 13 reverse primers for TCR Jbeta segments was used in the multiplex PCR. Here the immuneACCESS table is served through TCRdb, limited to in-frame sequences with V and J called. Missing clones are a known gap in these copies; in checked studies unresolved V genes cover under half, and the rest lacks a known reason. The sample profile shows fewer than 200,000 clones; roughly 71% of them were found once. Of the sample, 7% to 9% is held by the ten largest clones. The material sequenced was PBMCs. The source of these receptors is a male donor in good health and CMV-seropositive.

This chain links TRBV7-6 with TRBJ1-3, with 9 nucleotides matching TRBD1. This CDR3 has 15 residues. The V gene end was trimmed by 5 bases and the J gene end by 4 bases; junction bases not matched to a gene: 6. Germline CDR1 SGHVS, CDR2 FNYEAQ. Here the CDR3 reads CASSPRTGDGNTIYF. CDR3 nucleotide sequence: TGTGCCAGCAGCCCGCGGACAGGGGACGGAAACACCATATATTTT.

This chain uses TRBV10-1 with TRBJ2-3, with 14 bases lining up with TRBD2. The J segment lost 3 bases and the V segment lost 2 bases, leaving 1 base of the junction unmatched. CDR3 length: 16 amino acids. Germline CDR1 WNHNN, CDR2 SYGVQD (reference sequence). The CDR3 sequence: CASSEGLAGGTDTQYF. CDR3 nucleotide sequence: TGCGCCAGCAGTGAGGGACTAGCGGGGGGTACAGATACGCAGTATTTT.

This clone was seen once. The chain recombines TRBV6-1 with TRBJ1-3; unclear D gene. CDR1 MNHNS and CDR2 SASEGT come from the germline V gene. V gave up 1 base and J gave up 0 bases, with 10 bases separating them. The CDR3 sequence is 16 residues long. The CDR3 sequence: CASSEEEGTSGNTIYF. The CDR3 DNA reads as TGTGCCAGCAGTGAAGAAGAGGGCACCTCTGGAAACACCATATATTTT.